This TCR beta chain was documented in a study of shared clonotypes between healthy human individuals. The study's findings and limits: Clonotypes shared by all four donors outscored non-shared clonotypes in generation probability. Clonotypes that were shared across a handful of donors made up 4% to 6% of naive CD4 clonotypes.

The investigators split CD4+ cells into a CD45RA+ naive subset and a CD45RA-negative memory subset. DNA at 200 ng, about 30,000 T cell genomes, went into sorted-subset replicate PCRs. The data were produced by immunoSEQ multiplex PCR, yet TCRdb's version contains in-frame clones alone and is incomplete. The sample carries 1.4 million or so clones, 98% to 99% recorded once. The germline gives CDR1 MNHEY, CDR2 SMNVEV (reference sequence). The CDR3 loop spans 18 amino acids. V shed 2 bases and J 4 bases; nucleotides not matched to a gene: 6. In regard to this clone: Its target is not known.

The V gene is TRBV27, the J gene TRBJ2-3; 16 bases match TRBD2. Material for sequencing was naive CD4+ T cells sorted from blood. The subset is: CD45RA+ positively selected. This TCR was sampled from a man aged 30-40 years in good health. CDR3 in DNA: TGTGCCAGCAGTTTACGTGGGACTAGCGGGAGGGTGGCAGATACGCAGTATTTT. It codes for CASSLRGTSGRVADTQYF.